The 13 T cell receptor beta chains below were found in one sample sequenced in a study of T-cell reconstitution after alpha-beta-depleted transplantation in children. The study's findings and limits: From newly produced T cells came most of the T-cell counts and diversity one year after transplant.

This sample's TCRbeta library carried unique molecular identifier barcodes. MiXCR, applied by TCRdb to the PCR reads, yields one record per CDR3 protein. The data contain approximately 300,000 distinct CDR3 sequences, over 7% of them singletons. For these TCRs, the target antigens are not known. The material was peripheral blood, obtained 360 days after TCRalphabeta/CD19-depleted stem cell transplant. These receptors all stem from a female patient under 10 years old who had a stem cell transplant for Fanconi anemia, so the T cells may come from the graft donor.

This clonotype was seen a handful of times. The chain is built from TRBV10-1 and TRBJ1-2; D ambiguous. CDR3 length equals 12 residues. V lost 0 bases and J lost 8, with 7 bases in between. The germline CDR1 and CDR2 sequences are WNHNN and SYGVQD (reference sequence). CDR3: CASSESDGGYTF. CDR3 DNA: TGCGCCAGCAGTGAGTCGGACGGAGGCTACACCTTC.

This clonotype was seen repeatedly, ten times or more. The V call is TRBV29-1, the J call TRBJ2-1; D unresolved. Germline assignment: CDR1 SQVTM and CDR2 ANQGSEA. The CDR3 has 12 amino acids. V was shortened by 4 bases and J by 8 bases, with 12 bases between the two germline ends. CDR3 nucleotides: TGCAGCGTTGGGCCTTCCAGTGATGAGCAGTTCTTC. The encoded protein is CSVGPSSDEQFF.

The chain links TRBV6-5 to TRBJ1-1; tentatively, D is TRBD1 (5 bases). The CDR3 loop spans 11 amino acids. The V end was cut by 2 bases, the J end by 11 bases, with 9 bases between. CDR1 is MNHEY, CDR2 SVGAGI, per germline. Written as DNA, the CDR3 is TGTGCCAGCAGTTACGGGGGTAGGGCTTTCTTT. Its translation is CASSYGGRAFF.

This clonotype showed up just a few times. The V call is TRBV19, the J call TRBJ2-3; maybe TRBD2 (5 bases). The CDR3 runs to 14 residues. V lost 1 base to trimming and J lost 4 bases, with 9 bases between them. Per the germline V gene, CDR1 is LNHDA and CDR2 is SQIVND (reference sequence). CDR3 region: CASSIGTGADTQYF. The CDR3 DNA reads TGTGCCAGTAGTATAGGAACCGGGGCAGATACGCAGTATTTT.

This chain connects TRBV6-5 to TRBJ2-3, with 10 positions matching TRBD2. CDR3 length equals 18 residues. V lost 2 bases to trimming and J lost 5 bases; unmatched junction nucleotides: 13. CDR1 and CDR2 (germline): MNHEY, SVGAGI. CDR3 residues: CASSYGSASGGPRDTQYF. The CDR3 coding sequence is TGTGCCAGCAGTTACGGGTCAGCTAGCGGGGGTCCCCGAGATACGCAGTATTTT.

This clonotype was seen many times. The chain recombines TRBV6-2 or TRBV6-3 with TRBJ2-7, with D maybe TRBD2 (5 bases). Germline V gene sequence: CDR1 MNHEY, CDR2 SVGEGT. V gave up 5 bases and J gave up 3 bases, with 14 bases separating them. The CDR3 has 14 residues. CDR3 sequence reads: CASSTWTGIYEQYF. Here the CDR3 DNA reads TGTGCCAGCAGTACTTGGACTGGAATCTACGAGCAGTACTTC.

This clonotype was detected only a few times. This chain joins TRBV20-1 and TRBJ2-5; 12 bases match TRBD2. The ends lost 4 bases at V and 2 bases at J; junction bases unmatched: 5. Germline V gene sequence: CDR1 DFQATT, CDR2 SNEGSKA (reference sequence). CDR3 length: 15 amino acids. The DNA of the CDR3 is TGCAGTGCTACCGCCACTAGCGGGGGGCAAGAGACCCAGTACTTC. This encodes CSATATSGGQETQYF.

The sample holds many counts of this clonotype. The chain is built from TRBV5-1 and TRBJ2-2; no definite D call. With 2 bases removed from V and 6 bases from J, the gap between germline ends came to 11 bases. The CDR3 loop spans 14 amino acids. Germline V lookup: CDR1 SGHRS, CDR2 YFSETQ. This chain's CDR3 is CASSLVSTAGELFF. The CDR3 coding sequence is TGCGCCAGCAGCTTAGTTTCCACAGCCGGGGAGCTGTTTTTT.

This clonotype has at least ten counts. This chain joins TRBV28 and TRBJ1-2, with D unclear. V gave up 2 bases and J gave up 7 bases, with 14 bases separating them. The CDR3 runs 14 residues. The germline gives CDR1 MDHEN, CDR2 SYDVKM. As DNA, the CDR3 is TGTGCCAGCAGTTTAATGTTTTCTGTGTTTGGCTACACCTTC. Translation: CASSLMFSVFGYTF.

This clonotype was counted a few times. This chain connects TRBV28 to TRBJ2-5, with D tentatively TRBD2 (5 bases). The CDR3 has 15 amino acids. V dropped 3 bases and J dropped 0 bases, with 11 bases sitting between them. CDR1 is MDHEN, CDR2 SYDVKM, per germline. CDR3 sequence: CASSFVGRYQETQYF. Here the CDR3 DNA reads TGTGCCAGCAGTTTCGTTGGGAGATACCAAGAGACCCAGTACTTC.

This clonotype occurred many times. V usage is TRBV7-9 and J usage is TRBJ2-1; D ambiguous. The CDR3 has 16 residues. The germline CDR1 and CDR2 sequences are SEHNR and FQNEAQ (reference sequence). Trimming removed 1 base at V and 7 bases at J, with 17 bases between. Written as DNA, the CDR3 is TGTGCCAGCAGCTTAGTACTTCCGAGTCTGATAAATGAGCAGTTCTTC. Translating gives CASSLVLPSLINEQFF.

This clonotype has at least ten counts. V gene TRBV5-1 combines with J gene TRBJ1-2, with D possibly TRBD1 on 5 matching bases. From germline, CDR1 is SGHRS and CDR2 YFSETQ. The CDR3 contains 13 residues. Trimming pared 0 bases from V and 7 bases from J, leaving 10 bases between. The CDR3 nucleotides are TGCGCCAGCAGCTTGGAAGGGGCCAGTGGCTACACCTTC. Protein: CASSLEGASGYTF.

Only a few counts were recorded for this clonotype. The V gene is TRBV6-5, the J gene TRBJ2-7, with D unclear. Germline V gene sequence: CDR1 MNHEY, CDR2 SVGAGI. Trimming left V 6 bases short and J 5 bases short, with 17 bases between. This CDR3 has 14 residues. CDR3 coding DNA: TGTGCCAGCAGCTACGAGAGTTTCGGAAACGAGCAGTACGTC. It translates to CASSYESFGNEQYV.